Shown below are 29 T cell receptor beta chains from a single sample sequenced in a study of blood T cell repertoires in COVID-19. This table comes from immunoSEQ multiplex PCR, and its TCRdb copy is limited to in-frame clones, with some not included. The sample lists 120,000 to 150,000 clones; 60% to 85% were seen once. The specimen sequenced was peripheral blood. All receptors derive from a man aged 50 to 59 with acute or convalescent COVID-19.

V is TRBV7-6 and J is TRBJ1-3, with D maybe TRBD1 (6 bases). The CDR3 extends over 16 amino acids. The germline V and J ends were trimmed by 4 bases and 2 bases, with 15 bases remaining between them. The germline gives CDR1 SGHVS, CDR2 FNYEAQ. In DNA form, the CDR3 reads TGTGCCAGCAGCTGGGGGGGGGCGCAAACTGGAAACACCATATATTTT. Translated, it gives CASSWGGAQTGNTIYF.

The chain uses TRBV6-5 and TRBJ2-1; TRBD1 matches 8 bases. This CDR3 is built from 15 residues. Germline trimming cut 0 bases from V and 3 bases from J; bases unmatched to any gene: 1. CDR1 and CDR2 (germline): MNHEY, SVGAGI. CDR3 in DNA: TGTGCCAGCAGTTACTCCGGACAGGGCTACAATGAGCAGTTCTTC. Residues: CASSYSGQGYNEQFF.

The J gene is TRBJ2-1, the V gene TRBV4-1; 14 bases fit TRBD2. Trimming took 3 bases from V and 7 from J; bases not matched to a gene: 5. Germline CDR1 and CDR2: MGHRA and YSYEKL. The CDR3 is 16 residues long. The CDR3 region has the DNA TGCGCCAGCAGCCACCGACTAGCGGGGGGGCTTAATGAGCAGTTCTTC. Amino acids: CASSHRLAGGLNEQFF.

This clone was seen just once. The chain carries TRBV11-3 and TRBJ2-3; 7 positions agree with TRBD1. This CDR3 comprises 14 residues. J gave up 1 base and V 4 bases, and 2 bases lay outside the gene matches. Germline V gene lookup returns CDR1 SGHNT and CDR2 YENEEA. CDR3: CASSSDRGTDTQYF. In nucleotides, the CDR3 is TGTGCCAGCAGCTCCGACAGGGGCACAGATACGCAGTATTTT.

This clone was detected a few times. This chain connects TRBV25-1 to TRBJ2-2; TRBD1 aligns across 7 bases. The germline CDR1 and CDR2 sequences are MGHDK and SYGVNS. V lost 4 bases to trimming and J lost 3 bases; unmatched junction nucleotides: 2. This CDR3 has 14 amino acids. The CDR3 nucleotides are TGTGCCAGCAGTGGAACAGGGGACACCGGGGAGCTGTTTTTT. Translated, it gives CASSGTGDTGELFF.

The CDR3 DNA reads TGCAGCGGTCGGGACAGGGAGCTAAACACCATATATTTT. Translation gives CSGRDRELNTIYF. The chain recombines TRBV29-1 with TRBJ1-3; 9 positions match TRBD1. CDR1 is SQVTM, CDR2 ANQGSEA, per germline. Losses at the gene ends were 7 bases for V and 6 bases for J; bases not matched to a gene: 7. This CDR3 is 13 amino acids long.

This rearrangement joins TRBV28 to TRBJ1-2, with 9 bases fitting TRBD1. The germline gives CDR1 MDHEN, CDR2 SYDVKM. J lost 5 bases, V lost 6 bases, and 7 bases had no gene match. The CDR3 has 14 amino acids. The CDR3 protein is CASRQGQGSYGYTF. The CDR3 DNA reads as TGTGCCAGCAGACAGGGACAGGGTTCGTATGGCTACACCTTC.

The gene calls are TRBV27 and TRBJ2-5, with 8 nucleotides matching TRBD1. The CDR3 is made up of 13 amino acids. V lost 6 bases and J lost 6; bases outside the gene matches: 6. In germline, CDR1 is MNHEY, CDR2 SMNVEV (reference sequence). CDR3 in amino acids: CASRPTGAKTQYF. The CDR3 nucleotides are TGTGCCAGCAGGCCGACAGGGGCCAAGACCCAGTACTTC.

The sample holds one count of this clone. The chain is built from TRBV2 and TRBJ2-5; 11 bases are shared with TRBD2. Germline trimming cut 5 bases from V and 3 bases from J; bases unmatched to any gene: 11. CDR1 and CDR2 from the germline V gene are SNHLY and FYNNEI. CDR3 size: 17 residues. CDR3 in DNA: TGTGCCAGCAGTCAAATAGCGGGGGGGTTAAGGGAAGAGACCCAGTACTTC. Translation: CASSQIAGGLREETQYF. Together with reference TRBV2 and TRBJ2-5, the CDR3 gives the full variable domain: EPEVTQTPSHQVTQMGQEVILRCVPISNHLYFYWYRQILGQKVEFLVSFYNNEISEKSEIFDDQFSVERPDGSNFTLKIRSTKLEDSAMYFCASSQIAGGLREETQYFGPGTRLLVL.

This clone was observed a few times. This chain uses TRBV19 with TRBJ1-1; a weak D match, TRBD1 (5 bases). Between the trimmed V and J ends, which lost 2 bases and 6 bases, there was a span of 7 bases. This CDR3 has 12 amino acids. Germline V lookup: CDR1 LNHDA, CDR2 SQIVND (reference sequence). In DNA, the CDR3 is TGTGCCAGTAGTATATGGGGGGCTGAAGCTTTCTTT. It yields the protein CASSIWGAEAFF.

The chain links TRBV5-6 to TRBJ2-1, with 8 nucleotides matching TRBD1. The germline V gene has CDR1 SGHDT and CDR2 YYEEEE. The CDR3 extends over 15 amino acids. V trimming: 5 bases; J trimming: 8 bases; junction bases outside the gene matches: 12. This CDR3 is CASSSTIRGRDEQFF. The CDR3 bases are TGTGCCAGCAGTTCTACGATCAGGGGGCGGGATGAGCAGTTCTTC.

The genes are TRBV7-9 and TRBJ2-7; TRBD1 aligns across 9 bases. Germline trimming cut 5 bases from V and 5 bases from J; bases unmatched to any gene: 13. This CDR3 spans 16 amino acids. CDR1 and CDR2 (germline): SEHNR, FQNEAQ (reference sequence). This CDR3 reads CASSRALTGGTHEQYF. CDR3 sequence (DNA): TGTGCCAGCAGCAGGGCCTTGACAGGGGGTACCCACGAGCAGTACTTC. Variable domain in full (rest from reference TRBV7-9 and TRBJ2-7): DTGVSQNPRHKITKRGQNVTFRCDPISEHNRLYWYRQTLGQGPEFLTYFQNEAQLEKSRLLSDRFSAERPKGSFSTLEIQRTEQGDSAMYLCASSRALTGGTHEQYFGPGTRLTVT.

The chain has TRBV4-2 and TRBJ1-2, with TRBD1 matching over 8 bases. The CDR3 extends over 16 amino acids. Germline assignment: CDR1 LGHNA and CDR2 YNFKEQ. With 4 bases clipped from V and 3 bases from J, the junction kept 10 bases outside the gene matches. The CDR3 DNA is TGTGCCAGCAGCCCTACTGGGACAGGTTTAGACTATGGCTACACCTTC. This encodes CASSPTGTGLDYGYTF.

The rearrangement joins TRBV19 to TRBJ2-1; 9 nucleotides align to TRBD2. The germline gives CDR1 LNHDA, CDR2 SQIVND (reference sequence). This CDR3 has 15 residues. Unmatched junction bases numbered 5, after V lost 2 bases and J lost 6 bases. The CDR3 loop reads CASSILAGARNEQFF. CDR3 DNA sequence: TGTGCCAGTAGTATATTAGCGGGGGCCCGCAATGAGCAGTTCTTC.

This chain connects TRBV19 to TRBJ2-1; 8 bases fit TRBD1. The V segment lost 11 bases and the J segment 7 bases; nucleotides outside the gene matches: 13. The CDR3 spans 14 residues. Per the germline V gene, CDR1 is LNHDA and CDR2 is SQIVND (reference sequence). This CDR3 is CASRPQGARNEQFF. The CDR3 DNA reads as TGTGCCTCCCGTCCCCAGGGGGCGCGAAATGAGCAGTTCTTC.

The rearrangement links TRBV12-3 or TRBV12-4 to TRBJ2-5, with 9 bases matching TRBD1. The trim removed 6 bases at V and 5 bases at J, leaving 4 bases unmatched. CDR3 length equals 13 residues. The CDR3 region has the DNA TGTGCCAGCAGGGGACAGGGTCGCGAGACCCAGTACTTC. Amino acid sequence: CASRGQGRETQYF.

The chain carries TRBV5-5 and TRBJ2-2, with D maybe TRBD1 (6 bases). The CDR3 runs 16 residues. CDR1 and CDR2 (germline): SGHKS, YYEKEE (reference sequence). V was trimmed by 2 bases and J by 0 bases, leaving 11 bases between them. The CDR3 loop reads CASSLRQVSNTGELFF. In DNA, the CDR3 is TGTGCCAGCAGCTTAAGACAGGTATCGAACACCGGGGAGCTGTTTTTT.

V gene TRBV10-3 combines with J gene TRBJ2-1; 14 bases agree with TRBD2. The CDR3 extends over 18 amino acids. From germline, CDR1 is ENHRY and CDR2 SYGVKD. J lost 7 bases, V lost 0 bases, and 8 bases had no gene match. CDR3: CAISESIWGTSGGNEQFF. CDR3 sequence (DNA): TGTGCCATCAGTGAGTCGATTTGGGGGACTAGCGGGGGTAATGAGCAGTTCTTC.

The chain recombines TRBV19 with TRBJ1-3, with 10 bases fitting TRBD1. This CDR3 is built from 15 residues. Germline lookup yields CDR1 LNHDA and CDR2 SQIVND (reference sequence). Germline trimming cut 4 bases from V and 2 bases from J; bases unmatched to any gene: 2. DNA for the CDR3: TGTGCCAGTAGTACCGGACAGGGGGCTGGAAACACCATATATTTT. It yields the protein CASSTGQGAGNTIYF.

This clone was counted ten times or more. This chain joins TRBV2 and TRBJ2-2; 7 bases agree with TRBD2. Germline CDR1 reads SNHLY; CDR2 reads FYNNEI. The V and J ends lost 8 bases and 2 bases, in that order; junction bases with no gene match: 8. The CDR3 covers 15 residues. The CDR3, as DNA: TGTGCCAGCCTCGGGAGGACTCCTAACACCGGGGAGCTGTTTTTT. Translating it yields CASLGRTPNTGELFF.

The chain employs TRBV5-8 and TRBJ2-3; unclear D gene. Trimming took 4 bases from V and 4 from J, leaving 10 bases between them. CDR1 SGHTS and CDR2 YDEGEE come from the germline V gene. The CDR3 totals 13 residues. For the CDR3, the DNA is TGTGCCAGCAGCCGCGTTAGCTCAGATACGCAGTATTTT. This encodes CASSRVSSDTQYF.

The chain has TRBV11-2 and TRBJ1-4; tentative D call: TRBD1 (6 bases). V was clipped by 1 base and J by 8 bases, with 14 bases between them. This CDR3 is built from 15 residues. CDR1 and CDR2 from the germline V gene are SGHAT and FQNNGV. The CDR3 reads CASSLVGARPEKLFF. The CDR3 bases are TGTGCCAGCAGCTTAGTGGGGGCGAGGCCGGAAAAACTGTTTTTT.

CDR3 in DNA: TGTGCCAGCAGCCAGGGGGCAGGGGGCGGTTCCGGGGAGCTGTTTTTT. Its translation is CASSQGAGGGSGELFF. The J gene is TRBJ2-2, the V gene TRBV3-1 (or the pseudogene TRBV3-2); TRBD1 matches 8 bases. Germline V gene data show CDR1 as LGHDT and CDR2 as YNNKEL (reference sequence). Losses at the gene ends were 3 bases for V and 6 bases for J; bases not matched to a gene: 9. This CDR3 is built from 16 residues.

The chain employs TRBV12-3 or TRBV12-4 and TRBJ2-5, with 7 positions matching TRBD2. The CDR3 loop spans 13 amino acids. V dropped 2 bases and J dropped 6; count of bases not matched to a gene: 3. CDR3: CASSLREAQTQYF. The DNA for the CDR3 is TGTGCCAGCAGTTTACGGGAGGCACAGACCCAGTACTTC.

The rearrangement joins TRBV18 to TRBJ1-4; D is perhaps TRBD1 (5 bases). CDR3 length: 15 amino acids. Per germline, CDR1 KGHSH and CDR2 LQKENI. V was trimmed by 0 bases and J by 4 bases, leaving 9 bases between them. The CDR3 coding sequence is TGTGCCAGCTCACCACCGGGGGGAAGTAATGAAAAACTGTTTTTT. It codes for CASSPPGGSNEKLFF.

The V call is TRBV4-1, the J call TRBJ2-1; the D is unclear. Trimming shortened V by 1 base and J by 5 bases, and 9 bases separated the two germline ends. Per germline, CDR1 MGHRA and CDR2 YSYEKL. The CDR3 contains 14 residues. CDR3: CASSQGLHNNEQFF. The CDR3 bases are TGCGCCAGCAGCCAAGGACTGCATAACAATGAGCAGTTCTTC.

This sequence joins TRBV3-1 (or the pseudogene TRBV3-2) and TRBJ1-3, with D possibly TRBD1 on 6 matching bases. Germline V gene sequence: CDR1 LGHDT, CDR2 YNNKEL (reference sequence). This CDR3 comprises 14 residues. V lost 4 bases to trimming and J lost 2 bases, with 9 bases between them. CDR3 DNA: TGTGCCAGCAGCCCCCGGACAGCTGGAAACACCATATATTTT. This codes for CASSPRTAGNTIYF.

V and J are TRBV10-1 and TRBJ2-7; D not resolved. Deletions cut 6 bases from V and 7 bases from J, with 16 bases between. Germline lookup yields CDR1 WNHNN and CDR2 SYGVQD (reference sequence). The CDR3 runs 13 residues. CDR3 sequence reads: CASSQSVSGEQYF. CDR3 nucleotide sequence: TGCGCCAGCAGCCAAAGCGTATCTGGTGAGCAGTACTTC.

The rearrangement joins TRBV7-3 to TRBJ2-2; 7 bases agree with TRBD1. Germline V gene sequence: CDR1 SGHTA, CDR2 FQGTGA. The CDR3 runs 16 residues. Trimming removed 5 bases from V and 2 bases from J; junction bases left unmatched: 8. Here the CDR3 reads CASSHPGQPNTGELFF. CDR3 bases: TGTGCCAGCAGCCACCCGGGACAGCCAAACACCGGGGAGCTGTTTTTT.